This T cell receptor (beta chain) was sequenced during a study of T cell changes during pregnancy in multiple sclerosis (dated by TCRdb to the late 2010s). In the study overall: In women with multiple sclerosis, the researchers looked at how the T cell repertoire shifted as pregnancy progressed.

The CDR3 starts with the cysteine, ends with the phenylalanine, and has 17 residues. Only CDR3 DNA is held: 51 bases, read in frame from base 1. From the germline V gene, CDR1 is LGHNA and CDR2 is YSLEER. V trim: 1 base; J trim: 3 bases; unmatched bases: 8. Turning to this clone: Its recognized antigen is unknown. No quality values exist for individual bases; no much larger clone is one base distant.

Libraries came from the immunoSEQ multiplex PCR assay. TCRdb holds this immuneACCESS table with in-frame rearrangements only. Some clones are missing; in checked studies, unresolved V genes explain under half, and the rest has no known cause. For this sample there are about 79,000 clones; about 94% appear just once. The ten largest make up approximately 0.79% of the sample. The chain is assembled from TRBV4-3 and TRBJ2-1; 8 nucleotides in the junction match TRBD2. The receptor was isolated from a female donor in good health, enrolled as a control in a pregnancy study. The specimen comprised peripheral blood, sampled in the second trimester of pregnancy. The CDR3 is CASSQGEAGVLYNEQFF. The DNA reads TGCGCCAGCAGCCAAGGGGAAGCGGGGGTGCTCTACAATGAGCAGTTCTTC.